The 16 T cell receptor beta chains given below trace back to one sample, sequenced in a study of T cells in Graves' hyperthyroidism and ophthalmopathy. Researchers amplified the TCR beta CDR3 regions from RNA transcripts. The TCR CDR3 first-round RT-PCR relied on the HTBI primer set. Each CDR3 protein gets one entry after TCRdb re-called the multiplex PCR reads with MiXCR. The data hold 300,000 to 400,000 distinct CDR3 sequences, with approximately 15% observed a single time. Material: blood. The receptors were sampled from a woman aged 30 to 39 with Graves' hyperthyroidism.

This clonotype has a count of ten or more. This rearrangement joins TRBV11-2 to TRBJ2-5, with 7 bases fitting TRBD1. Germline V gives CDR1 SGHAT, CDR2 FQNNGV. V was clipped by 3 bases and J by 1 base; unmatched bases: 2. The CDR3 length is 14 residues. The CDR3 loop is CASSLDRLQETQYF. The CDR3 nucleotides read TGTGCCAGCAGCTTGGACAGGCTCCAAGAGACCCAGTACTTC.

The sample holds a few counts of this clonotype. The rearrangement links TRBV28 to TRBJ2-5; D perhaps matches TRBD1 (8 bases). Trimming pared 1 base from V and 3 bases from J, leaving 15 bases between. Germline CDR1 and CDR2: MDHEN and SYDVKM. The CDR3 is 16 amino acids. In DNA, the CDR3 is TGTGCCAGCAGTTTATTCAGACAGGGGAGGGAAGAGACCCAGTACTTC. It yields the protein CASSLFRQGREETQYF.

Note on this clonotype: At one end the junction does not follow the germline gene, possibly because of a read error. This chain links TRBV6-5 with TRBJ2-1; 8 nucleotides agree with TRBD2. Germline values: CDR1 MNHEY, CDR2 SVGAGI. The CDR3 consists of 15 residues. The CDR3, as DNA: TGTGCCAGCAGTTACCCGGCGGGAGGTCTACGCGAGCAGCTCTTC. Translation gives CASSYPAGGLREQLF.

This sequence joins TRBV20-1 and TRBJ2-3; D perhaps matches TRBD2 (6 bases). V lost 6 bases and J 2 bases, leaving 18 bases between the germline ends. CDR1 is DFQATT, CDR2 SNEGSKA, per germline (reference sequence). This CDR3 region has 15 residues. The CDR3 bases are TGCAGTGCGCCCCGACTAGGCGGGCCCACAGATACGCAGTATTTT. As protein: CSAPRLGGPTDTQYF.

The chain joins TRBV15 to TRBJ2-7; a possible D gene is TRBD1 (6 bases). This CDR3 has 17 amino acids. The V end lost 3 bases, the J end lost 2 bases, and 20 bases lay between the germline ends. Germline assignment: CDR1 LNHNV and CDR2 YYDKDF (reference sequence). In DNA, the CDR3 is TGTGCCACCAGCAGGGTAGGTTCAGGGGAAACCCCCTACGAGCAGTACTTC. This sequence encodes CATSRVGSGETPYEQYF.

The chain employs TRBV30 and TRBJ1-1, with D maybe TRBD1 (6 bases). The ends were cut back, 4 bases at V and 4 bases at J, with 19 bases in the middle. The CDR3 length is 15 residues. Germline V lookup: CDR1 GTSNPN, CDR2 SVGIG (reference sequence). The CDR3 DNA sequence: TGTGCCTGGAATGTAATGGGGGGCCTCAGCACTGAAGCTTTCTTT. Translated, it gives CAWNVMGGLSTEAFF. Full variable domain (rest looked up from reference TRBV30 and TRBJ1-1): SQTIHQWPATLVQPVGSPLSLECTVEGTSNPNLYWYRQAAGRGLQLLFYSVGIGQISSEVPQNLSASRPQDRQFILSSKKLLLSDSGFYLCAWNVMGGLSTEAFFGQGTRLTVV.

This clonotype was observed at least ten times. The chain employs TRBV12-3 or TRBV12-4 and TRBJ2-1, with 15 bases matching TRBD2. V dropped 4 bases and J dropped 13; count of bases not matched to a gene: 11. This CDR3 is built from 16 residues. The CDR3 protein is CASSSGLAGGTGDQFF. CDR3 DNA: TGTGCCAGCAGTTCGGGACTAGCGGGAGGTACTGGGGACCAGTTCTTC.

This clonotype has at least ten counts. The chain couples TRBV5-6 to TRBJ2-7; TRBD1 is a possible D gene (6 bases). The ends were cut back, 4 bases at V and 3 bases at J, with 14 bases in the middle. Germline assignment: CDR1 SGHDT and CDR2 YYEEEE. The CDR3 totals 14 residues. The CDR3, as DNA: TGTGCCAGCAGCGGGGGCGGACGATTCTACGAGCAGTACTTC. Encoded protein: CASSGGGRFYEQYF.

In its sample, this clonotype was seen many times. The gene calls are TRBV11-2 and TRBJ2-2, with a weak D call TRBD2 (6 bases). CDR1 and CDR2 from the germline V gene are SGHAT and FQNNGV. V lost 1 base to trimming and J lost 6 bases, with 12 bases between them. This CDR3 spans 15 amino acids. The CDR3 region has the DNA TGTGCCAGCAGCTTAGGGCGGGGATCCCCCGGGGAGCTGTTTTTT. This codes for CASSLGRGSPGELFF. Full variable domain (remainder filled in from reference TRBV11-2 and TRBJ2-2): EAGVAQSPRYKIIEKRQSVAFWCNPISGHATLYWYQQILGQGPKLLIQFQNNGVVDDSQLPKDRFSAERLKGVDSTLKIQPAKLEDSAVYLCASSLGRGSPGELFFGEGSRLTVL.

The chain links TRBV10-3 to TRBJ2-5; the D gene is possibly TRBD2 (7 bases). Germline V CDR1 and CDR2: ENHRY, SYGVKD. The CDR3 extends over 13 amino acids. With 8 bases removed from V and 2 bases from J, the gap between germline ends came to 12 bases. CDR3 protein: CAISGGQQETQYF. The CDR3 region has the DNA TGTGCCATCTCGGGGGGCCAACAAGAGACCCAGTACTTC.

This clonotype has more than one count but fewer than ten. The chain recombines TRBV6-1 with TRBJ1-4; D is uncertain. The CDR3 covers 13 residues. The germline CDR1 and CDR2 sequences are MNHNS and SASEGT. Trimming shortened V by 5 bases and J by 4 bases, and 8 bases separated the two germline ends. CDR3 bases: TGTGCCAGCAGTCGAACGAGTAATGAAAAACTGTTTTTT. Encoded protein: CASSRTSNEKLFF.

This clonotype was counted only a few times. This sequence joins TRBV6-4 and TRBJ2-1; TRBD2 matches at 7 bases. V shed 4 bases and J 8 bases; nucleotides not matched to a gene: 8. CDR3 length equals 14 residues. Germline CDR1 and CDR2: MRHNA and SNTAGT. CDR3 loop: CASSVAGVVDEQFF. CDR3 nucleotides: TGTGCCAGCAGTGTTGCGGGAGTAGTAGATGAGCAGTTCTTC.

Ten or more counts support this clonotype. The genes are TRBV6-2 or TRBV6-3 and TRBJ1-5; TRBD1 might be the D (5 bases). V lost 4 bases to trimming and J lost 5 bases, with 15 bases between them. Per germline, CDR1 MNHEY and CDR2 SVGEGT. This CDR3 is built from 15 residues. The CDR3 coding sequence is TGTGCCAGCAGTTTCTTTGGGGGATCCGATCAGCCCCAGCATTTT. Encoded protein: CASSFFGGSDQPQHF.

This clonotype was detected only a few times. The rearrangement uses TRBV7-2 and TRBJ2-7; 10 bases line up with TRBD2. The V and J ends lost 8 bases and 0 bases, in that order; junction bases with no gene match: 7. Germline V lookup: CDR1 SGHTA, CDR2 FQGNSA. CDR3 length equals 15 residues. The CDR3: CASRGGLAFSYEQYF. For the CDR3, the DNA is TGTGCCAGCCGCGGGGGACTAGCGTTCTCCTACGAGCAGTACTTC.

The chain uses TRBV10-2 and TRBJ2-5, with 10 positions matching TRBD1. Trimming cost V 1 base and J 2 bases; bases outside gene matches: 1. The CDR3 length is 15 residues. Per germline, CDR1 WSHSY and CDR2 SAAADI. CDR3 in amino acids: CASSELDRGQETQYF. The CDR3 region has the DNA TGCGCCAGCAGTGAGTTGGACAGGGGGCAAGAGACCCAGTACTTC.

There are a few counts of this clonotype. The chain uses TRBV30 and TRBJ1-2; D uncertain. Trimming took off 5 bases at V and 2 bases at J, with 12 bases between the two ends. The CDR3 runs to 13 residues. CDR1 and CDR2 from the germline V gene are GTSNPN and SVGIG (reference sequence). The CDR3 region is CAWGGLLNYGYTF. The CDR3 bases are TGTGCCTGGGGCGGACTGTTGAACTATGGCTACACCTTC.